The entry below describes one T cell receptor beta chain. As yet, its antigen is unknown. TCRdb keeps only in-frame clones here, not all; method: immunoSEQ multiplex PCR. The repertoire includes tens of thousands of clones, around 90% of them detected once, and 2% to 3% sits in the top ten. This specimen comes from a study of T cells after posttransplantation cyclophosphamide. Cyclophosphamide on days +3 and +4 followed busulfan-fludarabine conditioning and a marrow graft. Study results and caveats: Later blood repertoires were often dominated by clones from the donor CD8+ memory compartment. Blood and skin or GI T cell repertoires showed limited TRB overlap. After PTCy, TRB diversity resembled that of CNI/methotrexate controls.

The material was PBMCs, obtained about 64 days after allogeneic stem cell transplant with posttransplant cyclophosphamide. This TCR derives from a male patient aged 55 to 69 who received an allogeneic stem cell transplant from a related donor and was CMV-positive. Among the T cells, some may be from the graft donor.

In DNA form, the CDR3 reads TGCGCCAGCAGCGCCCTACAGGGGTGGGCCACTGAAGCTTTCTTT. Protein sequence: CASSALQGWATEAFF. The chain joins TRBV5-1 to TRBJ1-1; TRBD1 matches at 7 bases. The germline gives CDR1 SGHRS, CDR2 YFSETQ. CDR3 length equals 15 residues. V was clipped by 4 bases and J by 4 bases; unmatched bases: 10.